The 19 T cell receptor beta chains given below trace back to one sample, sequenced in a study of early T cells in non-severe SARS-CoV-2 infection. TCRdb re-called the 5' RACE reads with MiXCR, one entry per CDR3 protein. The sample lists under 140,000 distinct CDR3 sequences, around 13% seen once, with around 3.7% in the top ten. The sequencing used whole blood, collected at baseline. These receptors originate from an adult who was a healthcare worker with PCR-confirmed SARS-CoV-2 infection or an uninfected control (not recorded which).

The chain uses TRBV20-1 and TRBJ1-2; D is possibly TRBD1 (5 bases). V lost 0 bases and J 3 bases, leaving 11 bases between the germline ends. CDR1 is DFQATT and CDR2 is SNEGSKA in the germline V gene (reference sequence). This CDR3 contains 14 residues. CDR3 nucleotide sequence: TGCAGTGCTAGAGATGGGAAAGGGGACTATGGCTACACCTTC. This translates into CSARDGKGDYGYTF.

This sequence joins TRBV3-1 and TRBJ1-4; TRBD1 is a possible D gene (6 bases). The germline V gene encodes CDR1 LGHDT and CDR2 YNNKEL (reference sequence). V was cut by 4 bases and J by 5 bases, with 8 bases left in between. The CDR3 is 13 amino acids. CDR3 bases: TGTGCCAGCAGCCGGCAGGGGAATGAAAAACTGTTTTTT. It encodes CASSRQGNEKLFF.

This clonotype showed up just a few times. This CDR3 is CASSQYYLETGELFF. The CDR3 DNA sequence: TGCGCCAGCAGCCAGTATTATTTGGAGACCGGGGAGCTGTTTTTT. V usage is TRBV4-1 and J usage is TRBJ2-2; D uncertain. V lost 3 bases to trimming and J lost 5 bases, with 13 bases between them. Germline assignment: CDR1 MGHRA and CDR2 YSYEKL. The length of the CDR3 is 15 residues.

The sample holds a few counts of this clonotype. The chain joins TRBV20-1 to TRBJ2-7; D remains unclear. The CDR3 runs 12 residues. The germline V gene has CDR1 DFQATT and CDR2 SNEGSKA (reference sequence). Trimming stripped 1 base from V and 4 bases from J, with 8 bases between. The DNA for the CDR3 is TGCAGTGCTAGAGTAAGAGATTACGAGCAGTACTTC. Residues: CSARVRDYEQYF.

This clonotype was observed a few times. The V and J genes are TRBV24-1 and TRBJ2-2, with D maybe TRBD1 (5 bases). Germline V gene data show CDR1 as KGHDR and CDR2 as SFDVKD. CDR3 length: 14 amino acids. Trimming took off 1 base at V and 6 bases at J, with 8 bases between the two ends. In DNA form, the CDR3 reads TGTGCCACCAGTGATTTTAGGACACCCGGGGAGCTGTTTTTT. It translates to CATSDFRTPGELFF.

The sample holds a few counts of this clonotype. The chain is built from TRBV15 and TRBJ2-5, with a possible D match to TRBD2 (6 bases). The V gene's germline CDR1 is LNHNV and CDR2 YYDKDF (reference sequence). V was shortened by 4 bases and J by 3 bases, with 9 bases between the two germline ends. CDR3 length equals 13 residues. This chain's CDR3 is CATSTGTEETQYF. In DNA, the CDR3 is TGTGCCACCAGCACCGGGACTGAAGAGACCCAGTACTTC. Drawing the rest from reference TRBV15 and TRBJ2-5, the complete variable domain is DAMVIQNPRYQVTQFGKPVTLSCSQTLNHNVMYWYQQKSSQAPKLLFHYYDKDFNNEADTPDNFQSRRPNTSFCFLDIRSPGLGDTAMYLCATSTGTEETQYFGPGTRLLVL.

V usage is TRBV4-1 and J usage is TRBJ2-7; D perhaps matches TRBD2 (6 bases). Germline V gene data show CDR1 as MGHRA and CDR2 as YSYEKL. The CDR3 contains 15 residues. V lost 3 bases, J lost 3 bases, and 15 bases lay in between. CDR3: CASSHPWRGFYEQYF. The CDR3 bases are TGCGCCAGCAGCCATCCTTGGAGGGGATTCTACGAGCAGTACTTC.

This clonotype was counted a few times. The chain joins TRBV27 to TRBJ2-1; 14 nucleotides agree with TRBD2. V trimming: 5 bases; J trimming: 8 bases; junction bases outside the gene matches: 5. The CDR3 is made up of 15 amino acids. Germline V gives CDR1 MNHEY, CDR2 SMNVEV (reference sequence). CDR3 sequence reads: CASSTGTSGGYEQFF. For the CDR3, the DNA is TGTGCCAGCAGTACCGGGACTAGCGGGGGCTATGAGCAGTTCTTC.

J is TRBJ1-1 and V is TRBV5-1; possible D gene TRBD1, 6 bases. Trimming left V 4 bases short and J 3 bases short, with 13 bases between. The CDR3 is 14 amino acids. The germline V gene has CDR1 SGHRS and CDR2 YFSETQ. The CDR3 spells CASSPGQRDTEAFF. DNA of the CDR3: TGCGCCAGCAGCCCTGGACAGCGGGACACTGAAGCTTTCTTT.

This clonotype occurred a few times. The chain employs TRBV5-1 and TRBJ2-7; TRBD2 aligns across 11 bases. The CDR3 is 17 residues long. V was clipped by 4 bases and J by 0 bases; unmatched bases: 9. Per the germline V gene, CDR1 is SGHRS and CDR2 is YFSETQ. The CDR3 sequence is CASSPGLAGHSSYEQYF. As DNA, the CDR3 is TGCGCCAGCAGCCCCGGACTAGCGGGTCACAGCTCCTACGAGCAGTACTTC.

DNA of the CDR3: TGCAGCGCCCGGGACAGGGGCCCAGATACGCAGTATTTT. Its translation is CSARDRGPDTQYF. V and J are TRBV29-1 and TRBJ2-3; 10 bases are a match to TRBD1. This CDR3 region has 13 residues. Germline CDR1 and CDR2: SQVTM and ANQGSEA. V was clipped by 7 bases and J by 4 bases; unmatched bases: 5.

The J gene is TRBJ2-2, the V gene TRBV29-1, with 7 positions matching TRBD2. The CDR3 covers 14 residues. Germline lookup yields CDR1 SQVTM and CDR2 ANQGSEA. In DNA form, the CDR3 reads TGCACCGCTGTGGGAGGGCCGAACACCGGGGAGCTGTTTTTT. This translates into CTAVGGPNTGELFF.

Only a few counts were recorded for this clonotype. The V call is TRBV6-6, the J call TRBJ1-3, with D unresolved. V was clipped by 11 bases and J by 0 bases, with 14 bases between them. This CDR3 has 14 amino acids. Germline-derived CDR1 and CDR2 are MNHNY and SVGAGI (reference sequence). The CDR3 bases are TGTGCCTGCCGGGAAGAGCTCTCTGGAAACACCATATATTTT. This codes for CACREELSGNTIYF.

This clonotype came up a few times. This chain uses TRBV7-8 with TRBJ1-1; D remains ambiguous. The CDR3 contains 16 residues. V was cut by 0 bases and J by 3 bases, with 14 bases left in between. From germline, CDR1 is SGHVS and CDR2 FQNEAQ. As DNA, the CDR3 is TGTGCCAGCAGCTTAGCCCTATGGGAAAAACACACTGAAGCTTTCTTT. Protein: CASSLALWEKHTEAFF.

This clonotype was seen only a few times. The rearrangement uses TRBV5-1 and TRBJ1-1, with no clear D. The CDR3 is 14 amino acids. V was pared by 0 bases and J by 1 base, with 7 bases between. Per germline, CDR1 SGHRS and CDR2 YFSETQ. This CDR3 reads CASSLDGSNTEAFF. CDR3 nucleotide sequence: TGCGCCAGCAGCTTGGATGGGTCGAACACTGAAGCTTTCTTT.

The chain recombines TRBV6-6 with TRBJ1-2; D perhaps matches TRBD1 (5 bases). Germline loops: CDR1 MNHNY, CDR2 SVGAGI (reference sequence). V lost 6 bases to trimming and J lost 4 bases, with 12 bases between them. The CDR3 spans 13 residues. The CDR3, as DNA: TGTGCCAGCAGACCTAGGGACTCCTATGGCTACACCTTC. Translating it yields CASRPRDSYGYTF.

This clonotype was seen only a few times. The J gene is TRBJ2-1, the V gene TRBV5-4; 7 bases line up with TRBD1. Germline CDR1 and CDR2: SGHNT and YYREEE (reference sequence). The CDR3 runs to 17 residues. V lost 3 bases, J lost 7 bases, and 16 bases stayed unmatched. The CDR3 DNA reads TGTGCCAGCAGCTCCGGACAGGCAGGAATTCGGAGGAATGAGCAGTTCTTC. Translated, it gives CASSSGQAGIRRNEQFF.

This clonotype was observed a few times. The V and J genes are TRBV20-1 and TRBJ2-3; weak D call: TRBD1 (6 bases). The V gene's germline CDR1 is DFQATT and CDR2 SNEGSKA (reference sequence). The CDR3 spans 14 residues. With 5 bases removed from V and 3 bases from J, the gap between germline ends came to 15 bases. CDR3 loop: CSAPKGVTTDTQYF. The CDR3 bases are TGCAGTGCTCCTAAGGGGGTCACGACAGATACGCAGTATTTT.

This clonotype was picked up a small number of times. This chain joins TRBV20-1 and TRBJ2-1; 7 bases are shared with TRBD2. Unmatched junction bases numbered 12, after V lost 6 bases and J lost 1 base. The CDR3 has 16 amino acids. CDR1 and CDR2 (germline): DFQATT, SNEGSKA (reference sequence). The CDR3 DNA is TGCAGTGCCCGTCTCGGGAGGCAGACATCCTACAATGAGCAGTTCTTC. The encoded protein is CSARLGRQTSYNEQFF.